This T cell receptor (beta chain) was profiled in a study of response to subunit inactivated influenza vaccine. Using its own MiXCR run on the RT-PCR reads, TCRdb lists one record per CDR3 protein. The repertoire holds 600,000 to 850,000 distinct CDR3 sequences, 13% to 15% seen once, with less than 8.5% in the top ten. The source is a man in his fifties or sixties who received an inactivated influenza vaccine. Specimen: PBMCs from blood, collected around 15 days before vaccination.

CDR3 residues: CASSLVGDWNTDTQYF. DNA of the CDR3: TGTGCCAGCAGCTTAGTTGGCGACTGGAACACAGATACGCAGTATTTT. V is TRBV7-2 and J is TRBJ2-3; D is unresolved. Germline V gives CDR1 SGHTA, CDR2 FQGNSA. This CDR3 has 16 amino acids. V gave up 1 base and J gave up 2 bases, with 13 bases separating them.